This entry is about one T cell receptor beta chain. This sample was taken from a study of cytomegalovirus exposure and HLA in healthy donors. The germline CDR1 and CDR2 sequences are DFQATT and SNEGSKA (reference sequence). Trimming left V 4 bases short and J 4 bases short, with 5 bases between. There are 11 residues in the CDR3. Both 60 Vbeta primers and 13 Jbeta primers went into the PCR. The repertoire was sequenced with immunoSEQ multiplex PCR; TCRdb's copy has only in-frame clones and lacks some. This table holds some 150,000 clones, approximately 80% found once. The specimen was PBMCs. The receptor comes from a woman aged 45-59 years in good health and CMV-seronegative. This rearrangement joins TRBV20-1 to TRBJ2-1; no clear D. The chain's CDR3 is CSANTYNEQFF. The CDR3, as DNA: TGCAGTGCTAACACATACAATGAGCAGTTCTTC.